Listed here are 3 T cell receptor beta chains from one sample, sequenced in a study of molecular identifiers for immune sequencing clone quantification. MiXCR, run by TCRdb on the PCR reads, gives a single entry per CDR3 protein. Here the sample spans under 75,000 distinct CDR3 sequences, approximately 18% being singletons. Sequenced sample: naive CD8+ T cells from blood, with Jurkat cell RNA spiked in. Subset meaning: FACS-sorted CD8+CD4-CCR7+CD45RA+ naive T cells. The source is a human donor in good health. Some libraries in this study had Jurkat cell RNA spiked in.

The genes are TRBV7-8 and TRBJ1-3, with unresolved D. The germline V gene encodes CDR1 SGHVS and CDR2 FQNEAQ. There are 15 residues in the CDR3. Trimming stripped 1 base from V and 3 bases from J, with 10 bases between. CDR3 nucleotide sequence: TGTGCCAGCAGCTTAGGAGGGCACGGTGGAAACACCATATATTTT. Protein: CASSLGGHGGNTIYF.

This clonotype has at least ten counts. The chain combines TRBV6-6 with TRBJ2-3; 8 nucleotides line up with TRBD2. The V gene's germline CDR1 is MNHNY and CDR2 SVGAGI (reference sequence). Unmatched junction bases numbered 4, after V lost 2 bases and J lost 3 bases. This CDR3 comprises 15 residues. This CDR3 is CASSYTSGGTDTQYF. CDR3 sequence (DNA): TGTGCCAGCAGTTACACCAGCGGGGGTACAGATACGCAGTATTTT.

This clonotype was counted at least ten times. The CDR3 DNA follows: TGCAGTGCCCCAATCGGACTAGCGGGAGGACTTAGCACAGATACGCAGTATTTT. It yields the protein CSAPIGLAGGLSTDTQYF. The chain employs TRBV20-1 and TRBJ2-3; TRBD2 aligns across 14 bases. The CDR3 is 18 residues long. V shed 6 bases, J shed 0 bases, and the junction held 11 bases outside the gene matches. Germline V CDR1 and CDR2: DFQATT, SNEGSKA (reference sequence).